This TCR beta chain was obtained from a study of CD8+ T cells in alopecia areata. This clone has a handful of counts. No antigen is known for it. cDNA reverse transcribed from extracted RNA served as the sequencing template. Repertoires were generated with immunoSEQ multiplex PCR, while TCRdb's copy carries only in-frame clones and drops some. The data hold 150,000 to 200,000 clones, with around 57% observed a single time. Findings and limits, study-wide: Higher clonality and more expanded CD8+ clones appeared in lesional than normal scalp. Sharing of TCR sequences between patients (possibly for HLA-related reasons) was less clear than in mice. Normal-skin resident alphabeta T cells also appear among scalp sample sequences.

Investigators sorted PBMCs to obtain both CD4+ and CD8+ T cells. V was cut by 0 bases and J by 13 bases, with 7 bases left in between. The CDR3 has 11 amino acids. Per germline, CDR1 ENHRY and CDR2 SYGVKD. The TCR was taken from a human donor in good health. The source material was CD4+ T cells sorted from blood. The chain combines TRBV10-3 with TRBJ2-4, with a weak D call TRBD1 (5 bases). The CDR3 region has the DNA TGTGCCATCAGTGAGTCGGGGCCACAGTACTTC. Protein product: CAISESGPQYF.